This paragraph covers one T cell receptor (beta chain) sequence. Its specific antigen is unknown. No per-base quality is available; no much larger clone lies one base away. This sample is drawn from a study of technical replicates of blood from a handful of donors (dated by TCRdb to the late 2010s). According to the germline V gene (reference sequence), CDR1 reads MNHNY and CDR2 reads SVGAGI. Its CDR3 holds 14 amino acids, cysteine through phenylalanine. The CDR3 DNA has 42 bases and is translated from base 1. V ends up 6 bases short and J 7 bases short, with an unmatched junction base count of 6. Receptor amplification or capture employed the immunoSEQ multiplex PCR assay. Drawn from immuneACCESS, this table holds only the in-frame rearrangements with V and J called that TCRdb kept. Clones are partly lost; checked studies trace under half to an unresolved V gene and leave the rest unexplained. Within this sample are 99,000 or so clones, with around 95% of them counted one time only. The ten most abundant clones make up more than 0.2% of the sample.

The source is a human donor in good health. Sequences were obtained from T cells isolated from PBMCs. This receptor chain uses TRBV6-6 and TRBJ1-1; a stretch of 12 junction bases matches TRBD1. In nucleotide form, the sequence is TGTGCCAGCAGACAAGGGGACAGGGGGCTTGAAGCTTTCTTT. This yields the protein CASRQGDRGLEAFF.